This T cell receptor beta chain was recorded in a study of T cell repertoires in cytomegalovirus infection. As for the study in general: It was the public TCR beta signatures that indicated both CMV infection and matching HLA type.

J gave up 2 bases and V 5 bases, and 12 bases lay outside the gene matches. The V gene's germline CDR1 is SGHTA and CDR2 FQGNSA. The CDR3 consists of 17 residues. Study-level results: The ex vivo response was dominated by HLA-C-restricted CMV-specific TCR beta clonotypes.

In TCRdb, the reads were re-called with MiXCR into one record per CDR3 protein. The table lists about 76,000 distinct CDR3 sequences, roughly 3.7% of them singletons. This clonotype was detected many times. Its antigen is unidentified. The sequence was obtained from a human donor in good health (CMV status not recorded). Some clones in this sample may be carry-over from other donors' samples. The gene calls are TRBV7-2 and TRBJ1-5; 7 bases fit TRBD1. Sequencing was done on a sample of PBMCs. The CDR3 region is CASSVGGGGVGNQPQHF. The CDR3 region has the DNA TGTGCCAGCAGCGTAGGGGGCGGGGGTGTCGGCAATCAGCCCCAGCATTTT.